These 2 T cell receptor beta chains originate from one sample sequenced in a study of T cell responses to AZD1222 COVID-19 vaccine (dated by TCRdb to the early 2020s). Libraries came from the immunoSEQ multiplex PCR assay. Here the immuneACCESS table is served through TCRdb, limited to in-frame sequences with V and J called. Missing clones are a known gap in these copies; in checked studies unresolved V genes cover under half, and the rest lacks a known reason. The sample records 120,000 to 150,000 clones, roughly 87% of which are singletons. Around 1.7% of the sample lies in the top ten. In the paper's terms, the time point label means: about 28 days (+/-7) after the second vaccine dose. Sequenced material: peripheral blood, taken 28 days after the second AZD1222 dose. The receptors come from an adult who received the AZD1222 COVID-19 vaccine.

CDR3 residues: CASSLGGYSYNEQFF. CDR3 nucleotide sequence: TGTGCCAGCAGCTTAGGCGGGTACTCCTACAATGAGCAGTTCTTC. This chain connects TRBV7-9 to TRBJ2-1; D may be TRBD2 (5 bases). V lost 1 base and J 0 bases, leaving 7 bases between the germline ends. CDR1 and CDR2 (germline): SEHNR, FQNEAQ (reference sequence). The CDR3 is 15 residues long.

This clone was detected only once. This chain links TRBV5-1 with TRBJ2-7; possible D gene TRBD2, 5 bases. CDR3 length equals 11 residues. In germline, CDR1 is SGHRS, CDR2 YFSETQ. V was shortened by 2 bases and J by 7 bases, with 7 bases between the two germline ends. Here the CDR3 reads CASSFRGEQYF. In DNA, the CDR3 is TGCGCCAGCAGCTTTCGGGGTGAGCAGTACTTC.